This TCR beta chain originates from a study of response to subunit inactivated influenza vaccine. Broader study findings: After each seasonal influenza vaccination, few new T cells are recruited, the authors suggested.

As concerns this clonotype: The antigen is not known.

The V and J ends lost 9 bases and 1 base, in that order; junction bases with no gene match: 7. CDR3 length equals 14 residues. MiXCR, run by TCRdb on the RT-PCR reads, gives a single entry per CDR3 protein. Of hundreds of thousands of distinct CDR3 sequences in the sample, approximately 14% were seen once. The sample was PBMCs from blood, taken roughly 13 days after vaccination. The clonotype was recovered from a man aged 50-59 years who received an inactivated influenza vaccine. J is TRBJ2-5 and V is TRBV12-3 or TRBV12-4; TRBD1 matches at 8 bases. The CDR3 here is CASTGTGIQETQYF. CDR3 coding DNA: TGTGCCAGTACCGGGACAGGAATCCAAGAGACCCAGTACTTC.